The 21 T cell receptor beta chains given below trace back to one sample, sequenced in a study of shared clonotypes between healthy human individuals. Using immunoSEQ multiplex PCR, the repertoire was profiled, and TCRdb retains in-frame clones only, with some absent. Among roughly 490,000 clones, 76% were seen once, and the ten largest hold around 13%. The sample was PBMCs. Receptors originate from a woman between 40 and 55 years old in good health. Some clones in this sample may be carry-over from other donors' samples.

The V gene is TRBV19, the J gene TRBJ1-2, with TRBD1 identical over 10 bases. J was trimmed by 2 bases and V by 11 bases; bases with no gene match: 11. The length of the CDR3 is 15 residues. Germline V CDR1 and CDR2: LNHDA, SQIVND (reference sequence). The CDR3 spells CAAGQDRGKNYGYTF. The CDR3 DNA reads as TGTGCCGCCGGACAGGACAGGGGGAAGAACTATGGCTACACCTTC.

The rearrangement uses TRBV2 and TRBJ1-2; 7 nucleotides agree with TRBD1. Germline V gene lookup returns CDR1 SNHLY and CDR2 FYNNEI. The V and J ends lost 4 bases and 3 bases, in that order; junction bases with no gene match: 5. This CDR3 has 14 amino acids. This chain's CDR3 is CASSGQGPHYGYTF. The CDR3 nucleotides read TGTGCCAGCAGTGGACAGGGTCCTCACTATGGCTACACCTTC. Variable domain in full (rest from reference TRBV2 and TRBJ1-2): EPEVTQTPSHQVTQMGQEVILRCVPISNHLYFYWYRQILGQKVEFLVSFYNNEISEKSEIFDDQFSVERPDGSNFTLKIRSTKLEDSAMYFCASSGQGPHYGYTFGSGTRLTVV.

As concerns this clone: The CDR3 end shows no conserved phenylalanine or tryptophan, and so a read error is likely. This chain links TRBV28 with TRBJ1-2; TRBD1 matches 7 bases. The trim removed 4 bases at V and 4 bases at J, leaving 6 bases unmatched. The CDR3 loop spans 14 amino acids. Germline values: CDR1 MDHEN, CDR2 SYDVKM. The CDR3 DNA reads TGTGCCAGCAGTTCCCCCGGGACAGTCTATGGCTACACCCTC. This codes for CASSSPGTVYGYTL.

This sequence joins TRBV5-4 and TRBJ2-5, with D possibly being TRBD1 or TRBD2 (5 bases each). The V end lost 4 bases, the J end lost 2 bases, and 12 bases lay between the germline ends. The CDR3 totals 14 residues. Per the germline V gene, CDR1 is SGHNT and CDR2 is YYREEE (reference sequence). The CDR3 sequence: CASSAIGAQETQYF. CDR3 sequence (DNA): TGTGCCAGCAGCGCCATCGGGGCACAAGAGACCCAGTACTTC.

This clone was seen more than once but under ten times. The chain uses TRBV30 and TRBJ1-1; 9 nucleotides line up with TRBD1. The V segment lost 1 base and the J segment 6 bases; nucleotides outside the gene matches: 6. Per the germline V gene, CDR1 is GTSNPN and CDR2 is SVGIG (reference sequence). The CDR3 is 14 residues long. CDR3: CAWSAGTGYAEAFF. The CDR3 coding sequence is TGTGCCTGGAGTGCAGGGACAGGGTACGCTGAAGCTTTCTTT.

A note on this clone: The CDR3 does not close with the conserved phenylalanine or tryptophan, likely indicating a read error. It is unclear where the CDR3 begins or ends on the DNA, so no DNA is shown, and the CDR3 is as TCRdb lists it. The rearrangement uses TRBV10-2 and TRBJ1-5; TRBD1, as called in the table, went unchecked against the DNA. The CDR3 length is 15 residues, termini included. CDR1 WSHSY and CDR2 SAAADI come from the germline V gene. CDR3 sequence: CASSEDRTRNQPQHL.

The chain is built from TRBV5-1 and TRBJ2-3; 12 bases fit TRBD1. The CDR3 is 16 residues long. V lost 3 bases, J lost 6 bases, and 8 bases stayed unmatched. Germline V gene sequence: CDR1 SGHRS, CDR2 YFSETQ. Here the CDR3 reads CASSSRDRGREDTQYF. CDR3 DNA: TGCGCCAGCAGCTCACGGGACAGGGGGCGGGAGGATACGCAGTATTTT.

The gene calls are TRBV29-1 and TRBJ2-1; D remains ambiguous. CDR1 is SQVTM, CDR2 ANQGSEA, per germline. With 2 bases removed from V and 0 bases from J, the gap between germline ends came to 8 bases. CDR3 size: 14 residues. CDR3 sequence: CSVELQSSYNEQFF. The CDR3 DNA follows: TGCAGCGTTGAACTGCAGAGCTCCTACAATGAGCAGTTCTTC.

On this clone: The identical CDR3 is also encoded by other nucleotide sequences in the sample. J is TRBJ1-1 and V is TRBV19; tentative D call: TRBD1 (6 bases). Germline CDR1 is LNHDA and CDR2 is SQIVND (reference sequence). CDR3 length: 13 residues. Trimming left V 3 bases short and J 5 bases short, with 10 bases between. The CDR3 region is CASSIGGATEAFF. For the CDR3, the DNA is TGTGCCAGTAGTATTGGGGGGGCGACTGAAGCTTTCTTT. Filled out from reference TRBV19 and TRBJ1-1, the complete variable domain reads DGGITQSPKYLFRKEGQNVTLSCEQNLNHDAMYWYRQDPGQGLRLIYYSQIVNDFQKGDIAEGYSVSREKKESFPLTVTSAQKNPTAFYLCASSIGGATEAFFGQGTRLTVV.

The chain joins TRBV4-3 to TRBJ2-7, with a weak D call TRBD2 (5 bases). CDR3 length: 13 residues. Germline CDR1 reads LGHNA; CDR2 reads YSLEER. The germline V and J ends were trimmed by 1 base and 6 bases, with 10 bases remaining between them. The CDR3 sequence is CASSQVSGSEQYF. The CDR3 nucleotides are TGCGCCAGCAGCCAAGTATCGGGGAGCGAGCAGTACTTC.

The rearrangement uses TRBV9 and TRBJ2-1, with 15 bases identical to TRBD2. This CDR3 comprises 17 residues. CDR1 is SGDLS, CDR2 YYNGEE, per germline. The V and J ends lost 4 bases and 0 bases, in that order; junction bases with no gene match: 2. The CDR3 bases are TGTGCCAGCAGCAGGACTAGCGGGAGGGGCTCCTACAATGAGCAGTTCTTC. Protein: CASSRTSGRGSYNEQFF.

The V call is TRBV14, the J call TRBJ2-1; weak D call: TRBD1 (5 bases). Germline V gene lookup returns CDR1 SGHDN and CDR2 FVKESK. The CDR3 totals 16 residues. Trimming pared 3 bases from V and 7 bases from J, leaving 19 bases between. CDR3 bases: TGTGCCAGCAGCCACAGAGCGTTGGGGCCTTTAAATGAGCAGTTCTTC. This encodes CASSHRALGPLNEQFF.

The chain links TRBV28 to TRBJ2-1; TRBD1 matches 7 bases. The CDR3 has 14 amino acids. With V trimmed by 5 bases and J by 4 bases, 5 bases remained unmatched. The germline CDR1 and CDR2 sequences are MDHEN and SYDVKM. This chain's CDR3 is CASSPGQVYNEQFF. In DNA, the CDR3 is TGTGCCAGCAGTCCAGGACAGGTTTACAATGAGCAGTTCTTC.

This sequence joins TRBV28 and TRBJ2-6, with D uncertain. Trimming shortened V by 5 bases and J by 4 bases, and 12 bases separated the two germline ends. CDR1 is MDHEN, CDR2 SYDVKM, per germline. The CDR3 has 15 residues. DNA for the CDR3: TGTGCCAGCAGTCCCCCAGCTTTCGGGGCCAACGTCCTGACTTTC. Its protein is CASSPPAFGANVLTF.

The chain couples TRBV5-1 to TRBJ2-7, with a possible D match to TRBD2 (6 bases). The CDR3 has 15 residues. The germline CDR1 and CDR2 sequences are SGHRS and YFSETQ. Trimming cost V 0 bases and J 0 bases, with 10 bases left between them. This CDR3 is CASSLALGSSYEQYF. The CDR3 DNA is TGCGCCAGCAGCTTGGCACTCGGGAGCTCCTACGAGCAGTACTTC.

This sequence joins TRBV27 and TRBJ2-7, with TRBD1 matching over 8 bases. This CDR3 is 15 amino acids long. The J segment lost 3 bases and the V segment lost 5 bases, leaving 9 bases of the junction unmatched. The germline gives CDR1 MNHEY, CDR2 SMNVEV (reference sequence). The CDR3 DNA reads TGTGCCAGCAGTAGGACCCGGACAGGGAACTACGAGCAGTACTTC. The encoded protein is CASSRTRTGNYEQYF.

On this clone itself: Within the sample, other DNA sequences also encode this same CDR3. The rearrangement joins TRBV27 to TRBJ1-2; 10 bases agree with TRBD1. The CDR3 is 14 residues long. CDR1 MNHEY and CDR2 SMNVEV come from the germline V gene (reference sequence). J was trimmed by 8 bases and V by 3 bases; bases with no gene match: 6. CDR3 bases: TGTGCCAGCAGTTTTAGACAGGGGGCCTGGGGCTACACCTTC. It is translated as CASSFRQGAWGYTF.

This clone is a singleton in its sample. CDR3 sequence reads: CAIREGAGGTEAFF. CDR3 nucleotides: TGTGCCATCAGAGAGGGGGCCGGCGGCACTGAAGCTTTCTTT. This chain joins TRBV10-3 and TRBJ1-1, with 7 bases that match TRBD1. J was trimmed by 4 bases and V by 6 bases; bases with no gene match: 8. This CDR3 spans 14 amino acids. Germline V gives CDR1 ENHRY, CDR2 SYGVKD.

The J gene is TRBJ2-5, the V gene TRBV29-1; TRBD1 agrees at 7 bases. The DNA end is a closer match to TRBJ2-7, so the J assignment may be wrong. Germline-derived CDR1 and CDR2 are SQVTM and ANQGSEA. There are 13 residues in the CDR3. The CDR3 DNA reads as TGCAGCGCTGCCCCCGGGACAGCGTACGAGCAGTACTTC. This encodes CSAAPGTAYEQYF.

V is TRBV28 and J is TRBJ1-4; D not certain. The CDR3 contains 11 residues. The V gene lost 5 bases and the J gene lost 7 bases, with 5 bases spanning the gap. Germline assignment: CDR1 MDHEN and CDR2 SYDVKM. For the CDR3, the DNA is TGTGCCAGCAGTGGATTTGAAAAACTGTTTTTT. Translating it yields CASSGFEKLFF. Drawing the rest from reference TRBV28 and TRBJ1-4, the complete variable domain is DVKVTQSSRYLVKRTGEKVFLECVQDMDHENMFWYRQDPGLGLRLIYFSYDVKMKEKGDIPEGYSVSREKKERFSLILESASTNQTSMYLCASSGFEKLFFGSGTQLSVL.

V is TRBV5-1 and J is TRBJ2-2, with TRBD2 matching 11 bases. CDR3 size: 13 residues. CDR1 is SGHRS, CDR2 YFSETQ, per germline. V was pared by 7 bases and J by 7 bases, with 3 bases of the junction left unmatched. This CDR3 is CASHSGRDGELFF. The CDR3 DNA is TGCGCCAGCCATAGCGGGAGGGACGGGGAGCTGTTTTTT.